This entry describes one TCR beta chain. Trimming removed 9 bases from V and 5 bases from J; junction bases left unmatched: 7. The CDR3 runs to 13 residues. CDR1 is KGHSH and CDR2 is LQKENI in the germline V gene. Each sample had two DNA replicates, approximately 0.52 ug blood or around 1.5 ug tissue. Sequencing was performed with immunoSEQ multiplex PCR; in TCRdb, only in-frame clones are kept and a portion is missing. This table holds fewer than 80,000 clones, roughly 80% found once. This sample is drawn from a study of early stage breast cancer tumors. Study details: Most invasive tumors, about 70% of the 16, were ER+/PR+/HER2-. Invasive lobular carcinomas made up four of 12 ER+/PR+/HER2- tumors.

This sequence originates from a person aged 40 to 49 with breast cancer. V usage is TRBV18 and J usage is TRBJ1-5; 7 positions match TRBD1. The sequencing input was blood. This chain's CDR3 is CASSTGEDQPQHF. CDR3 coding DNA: TGTGCCAGTTCCACAGGGGAAGATCAGCCCCAGCATTTT. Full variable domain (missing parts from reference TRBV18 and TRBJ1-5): NAGVMQNPRHLVRRRGQEARLRCSPMKGHSHVYWYRQLPEEGLKFMVYLQKENIIDESGMPKERFSAEFPKEGPSILRIQQVVRGDSAAYFCASSTGEDQPQHFGDGTRLSIL.